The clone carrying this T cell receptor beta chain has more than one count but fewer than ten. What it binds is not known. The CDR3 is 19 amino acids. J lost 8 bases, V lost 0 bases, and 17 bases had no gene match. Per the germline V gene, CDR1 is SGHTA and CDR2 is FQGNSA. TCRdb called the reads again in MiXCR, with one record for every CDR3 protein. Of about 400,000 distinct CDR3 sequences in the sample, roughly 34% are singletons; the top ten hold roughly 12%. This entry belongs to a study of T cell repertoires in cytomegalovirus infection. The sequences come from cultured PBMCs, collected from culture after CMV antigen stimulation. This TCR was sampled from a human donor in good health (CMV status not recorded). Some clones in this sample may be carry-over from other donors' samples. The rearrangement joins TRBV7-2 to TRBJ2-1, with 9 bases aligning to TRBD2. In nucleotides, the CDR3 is TGTGCCAGCAGCTTAGCGTTCGCGGGAGGGCCAAGAGGCCGGCATGAGCAGTTCTTC. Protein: CASSLAFAGGPRGRHEQFF.